Each of the 21 T cell receptor beta chains below was sequenced from the same sample in a study of OX40 agonist ivuxolimab in advanced cancers. TCRdb's table, derived via immunoSEQ multiplex PCR, lists solely in-frame clones and lacks some. The repertoire holds some 65,000 clones, with around 87% as singletons. The specimen was CD4+ or CD8+ T cells sorted from blood, collected in a trial of the OX40 agonist ivuxolimab. The origin of the receptors is an adult with an advanced solid tumor such as melanoma, head and neck, liver or kidney cancer.

This chain joins TRBV14 and TRBJ1-5; the D is unclear. The CDR3 has 13 amino acids. CDR1 SGHDN and CDR2 FVKESK come from the germline V gene. The V gene lost 3 bases and the J gene lost 2 bases, with 5 bases spanning the gap. CDR3 bases: TGTGCCAGCAGCCATCCGGGCAATCAGCCCCAGCATTTT. This sequence encodes CASSHPGNQPQHF.

This chain links TRBV6-5 with TRBJ2-3; TRBD2 agrees at 9 bases. The germline V gene has CDR1 MNHEY and CDR2 SVGAGI. This CDR3 is 14 amino acids long. V trimming: 11 bases; J trimming: 4 bases; junction bases outside the gene matches: 10. The CDR3 region is CASGRGLAADTQYF. CDR3 sequence (DNA): TGTGCCTCGGGCCGGGGACTAGCCGCAGATACGCAGTATTTT.

As regards this clone: Other DNA sequences from this sample encode an identical CDR3 as well. This rearrangement joins TRBV30 to TRBJ1-1; 9 bases are shared with TRBD1. The CDR3 covers 13 residues. Germline V gives CDR1 GTSNPN, CDR2 SVGIG (reference sequence). V lost 5 bases, J lost 3 bases, and 4 bases stayed unmatched. CDR3 loop: CAWRQGVYTEAFF. The DNA of the CDR3 is TGTGCCTGGCGACAGGGGGTATACACTGAAGCTTTCTTT.

The chain joins TRBV6-1 to TRBJ2-3; D might be TRBD1 (6 bases). Germline V gene lookup returns CDR1 MNHNS and CDR2 SASEGT. The CDR3 runs 15 residues. The ends were cut back, 2 bases at V and 5 bases at J, with 14 bases in the middle. Here the CDR3 DNA reads TGTGCCAGCAGTGAAACCGGGACATGGGGAGATACGCAGTATTTT. Translation gives CASSETGTWGDTQYF.

Here the CDR3 DNA reads TGTGCCTGGAGCCCATCTGGGGCCAACGTCCTGACTTTC. It specifies CAWSPSGANVLTF. The chain joins TRBV30 to TRBJ2-6; unclear D gene. V lost 3 bases, J lost 1 base, and 4 bases lay in between. The germline CDR1 and CDR2 sequences are GTSNPN and SVGIG (reference sequence). The CDR3 has 13 residues.

The chain joins TRBV30 to TRBJ1-3, with 11 nucleotides matching TRBD1. The CDR3 length is 17 residues. The germline V gene encodes CDR1 GTSNPN and CDR2 SVGIG (reference sequence). The V segment lost 1 base and the J segment 0 bases; nucleotides outside the gene matches: 5. The CDR3 DNA follows: TGTGCCTGGAGTGGAGGCGGGACAGGGGGCTCTGGAAACACCATATATTTT. Protein sequence: CAWSGGGTGGSGNTIYF.

This chain links TRBV7-8 with TRBJ2-7; possibly TRBD1 for D (5 bases). Germline values: CDR1 SGHVS, CDR2 FQNEAQ. V dropped 5 bases and J dropped 6 bases, with 20 bases sitting between them. This CDR3 is built from 15 residues. As DNA, the CDR3 is TGTGCCAGCAGCCATGACAGAGGCCCCGTCGCCGAGCAGTACTTC. It specifies CASSHDRGPVAEQYF.

J is TRBJ2-3 and V is TRBV7-2; D tentatively fits TRBD1 or TRBD2 (6 bases each). Per the germline V gene, CDR1 is SGHTA and CDR2 is FQGNSA. Between the trimmed V and J ends, which lost 4 bases and 2 bases, there was a span of 22 bases. The CDR3 spans 18 residues. The CDR3 DNA sequence: TGTGCCAGCAGCTCTCTGGGGGGCTCCACGAAATACACAGATACGCAGTATTTT. Its translation: CASSSLGGSTKYTDTQYF.

This clone came up a few times. Written as DNA, the CDR3 is TGTGCCGGATCTAACCGGAGAGGGGGGAAGACGAATTCACCCCTCCACTTT. Its translation is CAGSNRRGGKTNSPLHF. The chain couples TRBV7-9 to TRBJ1-6, with D possibly TRBD1 on 6 matching bases. There are 17 residues in the CDR3. In germline, CDR1 is SEHNR, CDR2 FQNEAQ (reference sequence). V lost 11 bases to trimming and J lost 7 bases, with 27 bases between them.

The genes are TRBV5-4 and TRBJ1-1; 10 bases are a match to TRBD1. This CDR3 spans 15 amino acids. The J segment lost 1 base and the V segment lost 2 bases, leaving 2 bases of the junction unmatched. Germline CDR1 and CDR2: SGHNT and YYREEE (reference sequence). In DNA form, the CDR3 reads TGTGCCAGCAGCTTTCGGACAGGGGGGAACACTGAAGCTTTCTTT. The encoded protein is CASSFRTGGNTEAFF.

V is TRBV27 and J is TRBJ1-1, with no clear D. Trimming removed 2 bases at V and 6 bases at J, with 4 bases between. Germline loops: CDR1 MNHEY, CDR2 SMNVEV (reference sequence). CDR3 size: 11 residues. The CDR3 region has the DNA TGTGCCAGCAGTTTAGGGTCTGAAGCTTTCTTT. Translated: CASSLGSEAFF.

The table lists this clone with a count of one. The rearrangement links TRBV10-1 to TRBJ1-6; D not resolved. Per the germline V gene, CDR1 is WNHNN and CDR2 is SYGVQD (reference sequence). This CDR3 region has 13 residues. Between the trimmed V and J ends, which lost 0 bases and 7 bases, there was a span of 4 bases. This chain's CDR3 is CASSESRNSPLHF. The CDR3 region has the DNA TGCGCCAGCAGTGAGTCCAGGAATTCACCCCTCCACTTT.

The chain is built from TRBV5-1 and TRBJ2-7; no firm D call. The V gene's germline CDR1 is SGHRS and CDR2 YFSETQ. Trimming took 3 bases from V and 6 from J, leaving 22 bases between them. The CDR3 has 16 amino acids. CDR3 DNA: TGCGCCAGCAGCTCATCAAGGAACACGGTGCCCTTCGAGCAGTACTTC. It codes for CASSSSRNTVPFEQYF. The full variable domain, completed using reference TRBV5-1 and TRBJ2-7, is KAGVTQTPRYLIKTRGQQVTLSCSPISGHRSVSWYQQTPGQGLQFLFEYFSETQRNKGNFPGRFSGRQFSNSRSEMNVSTLELGDSALYLCASSSSRNTVPFEQYFGPGTRLTVT.

The chain carries TRBV7-9 and TRBJ2-6; the D gene is possibly TRBD2 (7 bases). Germline CDR1 reads SEHNR; CDR2 reads FQNEAQ (reference sequence). V lost 8 bases and J lost 5, with 13 bases in between. This CDR3 comprises 14 residues. The CDR3 nucleotides are TGTGCCAGCCCTGCGGGGGCTCGGGCCAACGTCCTGACTTTC. Amino acid sequence: CASPAGARANVLTF.

The chain joins TRBV7-2 to TRBJ2-7; possibly TRBD1 for D (5 bases). Germline CDR1 reads SGHTA; CDR2 reads FQGNSA. CDR3 length equals 17 residues. The V and J ends lost 4 bases and 2 bases respectively, with 21 bases between them. Here the CDR3 DNA reads TGTGCCAGCAGCTCTACTATAGACAGCCTTCGGGCCTACGAGCAGTACTTC. Protein product: CASSSTIDSLRAYEQYF.

J is TRBJ1-2 and V is TRBV4-1; D is perhaps TRBD1 (5 bases). Germline CDR1 is MGHRA and CDR2 is YSYEKL. Trimming left V 3 bases short and J 3 bases short, with 23 bases between. The CDR3 contains 18 residues. As DNA, the CDR3 is TGCGCCAGCAGCCATCCCCCGGGGGGGTGGGATACGGACTATGGCTACACCTTC. This encodes CASSHPPGGWDTDYGYTF.

CDR3: CASSYSGLAGVYNEQFF. The CDR3 DNA reads TGTGCCAGCAGTTACTCGGGACTAGCGGGGGTATACAATGAGCAGTTCTTC. This sequence joins TRBV2 and TRBJ2-1; TRBD2 aligns across 14 bases. CDR1 and CDR2 from the germline V gene are SNHLY and FYNNEI. This CDR3 contains 17 residues. V gave up 5 bases and J gave up 4 bases; unmatched junction bases: 7.

The V call is TRBV6-6, the J call TRBJ2-3; 8 positions agree with TRBD2. The CDR3 spans 16 residues. The V segment lost 2 bases and the J segment 2 bases; nucleotides outside the gene matches: 6. Germline assignment: CDR1 MNHNY and CDR2 SVGAGI (reference sequence). Here the CDR3 reads CASSYGGRGVTDTQYF. The CDR3 nucleotides are TGTGCCAGCAGTTACGGCGGGCGGGGGGTCACAGATACGCAGTATTTT.

V and J are TRBV7-3 and TRBJ1-3; D gene uncertain. The germline CDR1 and CDR2 sequences are SGHTA and FQGTGA. The V and J ends lost 4 bases and 0 bases respectively, with 16 bases between them. The CDR3 contains 17 residues. CDR3 residues: CASSCVQDQPSGNTIYF. CDR3 DNA sequence: TGTGCCAGCAGCTGCGTGCAGGACCAACCCTCTGGAAACACCATATATTTT. The complete variable domain, with remaining parts taken from reference TRBV7-3 and TRBJ1-3, reads GAGVSQTPSNKVTEKGKYVELRCDPISGHTALYWYRQSLGQGPEFLIYFQGTGAADDSGLPNDRFFAVRPEGSVSTLKIQRTERGDSAVYLCASSCVQDQPSGNTIYFGEGSWLTVV.

The chain carries TRBV15 and TRBJ1-2, with TRBD1 matching 8 bases. Losses at the gene ends were 1 base for V and 3 bases for J; bases not matched to a gene: 4. The CDR3 length is 15 residues. Germline V gene lookup returns CDR1 LNHNV and CDR2 YYDKDF (reference sequence). In nucleotides, the CDR3 is TGTGCCACCAGCAGAGGTCAACAGGGGGACTATGGCTACACCTTC. Residues: CATSRGQQGDYGYTF. The variable domain in full, with the rest retrieved from reference TRBV15 and TRBJ1-2, is DAMVIQNPRYQVTQFGKPVTLSCSQTLNHNVMYWYQQKSSQAPKLLFHYYDKDFNNEADTPDNFQSRRPNTSFCFLDIRSPGLGDTAMYLCATSRGQQGDYGYTFGSGTRLTVV.

This sequence joins TRBV5-1 and TRBJ1-2; TRBD1 is a possible D gene (6 bases). The germline gives CDR1 SGHRS, CDR2 YFSETQ. The CDR3 has 14 residues. V was shortened by 7 bases and J by 5 bases, with 18 bases between the two germline ends. The CDR3 region is CASSWGDKSYGYTF. DNA of the CDR3: TGCGCCAGCTCCTGGGGGGACAAATCTTATGGCTACACCTTC.